This T cell receptor (beta chain) derives from a study of blood T cell repertoires in COVID-19. The overall study: Acute-phase and convalescent COVID-19 samples originated in the United States, Italy and Spain. From T cells, B-cell-depleted T cells, or PBMCs came the material, which was cDNA or gDNA.

This clone was detected only a few times. This same CDR3 is encoded by further DNA sequences in the sample. Original data processing: Counts of nucleated cells, estimated from reference gene primer amplification, were obtained. Assay used: immunoSEQ multiplex PCR; TCRdb lists only in-frame clones, some missing. V, J and clone size are those of that table, while D and trimming were read from the DNA. The repertoire includes 360,000 or so clones, nearly 90% of them detected once, and approximately 7% sits in the top ten. The CDR3 runs 13 residues. In germline, CDR1 is KGHSH, CDR2 LQKENI. The V segment lost 3 bases and the J segment 3 bases; nucleotides outside the gene matches: 0.

The TCR was taken from a man younger than 35 with active or convalescent COVID-19. The chain uses TRBV18 and TRBJ2-3; 7 bases match TRBD2. What was sequenced was peripheral blood. The CDR3 region has the DNA TGTGCCAGCTCACCGGGACTAACAGATACGCAGTATTTT. Its protein product is CASSPGLTDTQYF.